Listed below are T cell receptor beta chains from one sample, sequenced in a study of tumor-infiltrating lymphocytes in oesophageal squamous cell carcinoma. TCRdb re-called the PCR reads with MiXCR, one entry per CDR3 protein. The sample holds around 20,000 distinct CDR3 sequences, roughly 41% seen once. The sample comprised normal esophageal tissue next to the tumor. The receptors were gathered from a male donor with esophageal squamous cell carcinoma. CDR3s include the opening cysteine and the closing phenylalanine or tryptophan. A D gene is named only where the DNA matches it firmly. Clone size is given for some rows only: seen once, a few or many times, or a class if the clone is expanded.

CDR3aa: CASSQGFNQPQHF
CDR3nt: TGTGCCAGCAGTCAGGGTTTCAATCAGCCCCAGCATTTT
v_gene: TRBV11-2
d_gene: .
j_gene: TRBJ1-5
abundance: many

CDR3aa: CASSSGQGGTQYF
CDR3nt: TGCGCCAGCAGCTCCGGACAGGGAGGGACCCAGTACTTC
v_gene: TRBV5-1
d_gene: TRBD1
j_gene: TRBJ2-5
abundance: .

CDR3aa: CSAGDFLGRTTYEQYF
CDR3nt: TGCAGTGCTGGAGACTTCCTAGGACGGACAACCTACGAGCAGTACTTC
v_gene: TRBV20-1
d_gene: .
j_gene: TRBJ2-7
abundance: .

CDR3aa: CASSERSGAYNEQFF
CDR3nt: TGTGCCAGCAGTGAACGTAGCGGGGCCTACAATGAGCAGTTCTTC
v_gene: TRBV6-1
d_gene: TRBD2
j_gene: TRBJ2-1
abundance: .

CDR3aa: CASGLSGELYF
CDR3nt: TGTGCTAGTGGTTTGTCTGGGGAGCTGTATTTT
v_gene: TRBV12-5
d_gene: .
j_gene: TRBJ2-3
abundance: .

CDR3aa: CASSPQTAPNEQFF
CDR3nt: TGTGCCAGCAGCCCACAGACAGCGCCGAATGAGCAGTTCTTC
v_gene: TRBV7-9
d_gene: .
j_gene: TRBJ2-1
abundance: .

CDR3aa: CASSLALGGPHAFF
CDR3nt: TGTGCCAGCAGCTTAGCGCTCGGAGGCCCCCATGCTTTCTTT
v_gene: TRBV7-2
d_gene: .
j_gene: TRBJ1-1
abundance: .

CDR3aa: CASKERFGRGTQYF
CDR3nt: TGTGCCAGCAAGGAGAGGTTTGGCCGCGGTACGCAGTATTTT
v_gene: TRBV27
d_gene: .
j_gene: TRBJ2-3
abundance: .

CDR3aa: CASSKSTVDTEAFF
CDR3nt: TGTGCCAGCAGTAAATCTACAGTTGACACTGAAGCTTTCTTC
v_gene: TRBV6-2/TRBV6-3
d_gene: .
j_gene: TRBJ2-4
abundance: .

CDR3aa: CASSLGTGGLNQPQHF
CDR3nt: TGTGCCAGCAGCTTAGGGACAGGGGGCCTCAATCAGCCCCAGCATTTT
v_gene: TRBV7-2
d_gene: TRBD1
j_gene: TRBJ1-5
abundance: once

CDR3aa: CASSFTSGSYEQYF
CDR3nt: TGTGCCAGCAGCTTCACTAGCGGGAGCTACGAGCAGTACTTC
v_gene: TRBV11-2
d_gene: TRBD2
j_gene: TRBJ2-7
abundance: .

CDR3aa: CASSRGKSETQYF
CDR3nt: TGTGCCAGCAGTAGAGGGAAATCGGAGACCCAGTACTTC
v_gene: TRBV7-3
d_gene: .
j_gene: TRBJ2-5
abundance: .

CDR3aa: CASGRESDEQFF
CDR3nt: TGTGCCAGCGGGCGGGAGAGCGATGAGCAGTTCTTC
v_gene: TRBV6-1
d_gene: TRBD2
j_gene: TRBJ2-1
abundance: many

CDR3aa: CASSGRQGAGTQYF
CDR3nt: TGTGCCAGCAGTGGCCGACAGGGGGCTGGGACCCAGTACTTC
v_gene: TRBV28
d_gene: TRBD1
j_gene: TRBJ2-5
abundance: many

CDR3aa: CASSPPVGEQYF
CDR3nt: TGTGCCAGCAGTCCCCCCGTGGGGGAGCAGTACTTC
v_gene: TRBV6-1
d_gene: .
j_gene: TRBJ2-5
abundance: many

CDR3aa: CASSLGLTSYNEQFF
CDR3nt: TGCGCCAGCAGCTTGGGCTTAACCTCCTACAATGAGCAGTTCTTC
v_gene: TRBV5-1
d_gene: .
j_gene: TRBJ2-1
abundance: .

CDR3aa: CASSLVPSAGGLNSPLHF
CDR3nt: TGTGCCAGCAGCTTAGTGCCCTCCGCGGGGGGGCTTAATTCACCCCTCCACTTT
v_gene: TRBV7-2
d_gene: .
j_gene: TRBJ1-6
abundance: .

CDR3aa: CASIGAASTGELFF
CDR3nt: TGTGCCAGCATCGGGGCGGCCAGCACCGGGGAGCTGTTTTTT
v_gene: TRBV7-2
d_gene: .
j_gene: TRBJ2-2
abundance: .

CDR3aa: CATSGTGAVVPLYYEQYF
CDR3nt: TGTGCCACCAGTGGGACGGGGGCGGTAGTCCCCCTTTACTACGAGCAGTACTTC
v_gene: TRBV24-1
d_gene: .
j_gene: TRBJ2-7
abundance: .

CDR3aa: CASSLDGTYGYTF
CDR3nt: TGTGCCAGCAGTTTAGACGGGACCTATGGCTACACCTTC
v_gene: TRBV12-3/TRBV12-4
d_gene: .
j_gene: TRBJ1-2
abundance: many

CDR3aa: CASTRTRASETQYF
CDR3nt: TGTGCCAGCACCAGGACTAGGGCCTCGGAGACCCAGTACTTC
v_gene: TRBV6-1
d_gene: TRBD2
j_gene: TRBJ2-5
abundance: medium-sized